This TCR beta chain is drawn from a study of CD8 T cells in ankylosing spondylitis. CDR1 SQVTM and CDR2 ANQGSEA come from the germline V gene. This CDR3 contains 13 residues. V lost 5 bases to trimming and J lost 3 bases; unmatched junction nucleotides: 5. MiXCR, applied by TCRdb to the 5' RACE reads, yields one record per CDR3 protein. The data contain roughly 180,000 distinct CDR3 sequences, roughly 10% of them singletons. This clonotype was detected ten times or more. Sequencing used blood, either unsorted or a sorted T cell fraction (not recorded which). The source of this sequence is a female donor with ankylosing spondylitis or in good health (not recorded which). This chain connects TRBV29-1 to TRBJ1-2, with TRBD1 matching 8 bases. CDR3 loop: CSVTGGKDYGYTF. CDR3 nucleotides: TGCAGCGTTACAGGGGGAAAGGACTATGGCTACACCTTC. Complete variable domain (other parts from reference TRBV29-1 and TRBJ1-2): SAVISQKPSRDICQRGTSLTIQCQVDSQVTMMFWYRQQPGQSLTLIATANQGSEATYESGFVIDKFPISRPNLTFSTLTVSNMSPEDSSIYLCSVTGGKDYGYTFGSGTRLTVV.